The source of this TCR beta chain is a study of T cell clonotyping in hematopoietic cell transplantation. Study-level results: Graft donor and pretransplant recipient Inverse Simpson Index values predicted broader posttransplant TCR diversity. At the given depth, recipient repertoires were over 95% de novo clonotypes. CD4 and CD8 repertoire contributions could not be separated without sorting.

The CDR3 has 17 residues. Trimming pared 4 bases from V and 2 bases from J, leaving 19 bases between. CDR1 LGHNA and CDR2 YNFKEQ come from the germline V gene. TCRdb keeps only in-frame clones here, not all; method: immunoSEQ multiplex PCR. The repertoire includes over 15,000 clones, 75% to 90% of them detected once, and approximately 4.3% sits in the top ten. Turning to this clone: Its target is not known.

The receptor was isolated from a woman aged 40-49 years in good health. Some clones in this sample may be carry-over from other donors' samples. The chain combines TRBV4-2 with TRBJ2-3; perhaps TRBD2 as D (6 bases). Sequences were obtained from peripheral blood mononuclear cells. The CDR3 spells CASSPKRRTTYTDTQYF. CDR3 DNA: TGTGCCAGCAGCCCTAAGCGCCGGACTACCTACACAGATACGCAGTATTTT.